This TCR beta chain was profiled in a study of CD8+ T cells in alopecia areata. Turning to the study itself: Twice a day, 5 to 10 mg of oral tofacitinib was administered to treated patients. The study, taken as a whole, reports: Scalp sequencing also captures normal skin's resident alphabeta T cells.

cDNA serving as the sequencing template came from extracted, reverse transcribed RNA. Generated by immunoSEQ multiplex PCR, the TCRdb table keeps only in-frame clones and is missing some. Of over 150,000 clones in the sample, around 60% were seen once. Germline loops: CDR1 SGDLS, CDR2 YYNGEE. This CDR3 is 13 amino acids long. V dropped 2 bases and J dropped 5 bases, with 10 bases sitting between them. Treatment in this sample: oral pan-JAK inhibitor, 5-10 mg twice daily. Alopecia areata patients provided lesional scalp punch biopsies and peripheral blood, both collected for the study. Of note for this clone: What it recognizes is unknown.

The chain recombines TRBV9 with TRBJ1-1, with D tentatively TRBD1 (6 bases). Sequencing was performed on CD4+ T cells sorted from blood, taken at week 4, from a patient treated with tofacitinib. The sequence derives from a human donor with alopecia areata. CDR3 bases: TGTGCCAGCAGCGTCAGCACAGGGACTGAAGCTTTCTTT. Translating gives CASSVSTGTEAFF.